The 30 T cell receptor beta chains below all came from one sample that was sequenced in a study of control samples from healthy donors and cancer patients. Here immunoSEQ multiplex PCR was the method, and the copy in TCRdb shows in-frame clones only, minus some. The sample holds about 98,000 clones, around 80% seen once. Source material: blood. Source of these receptors: a woman aged 25 to 39 in good health.

The chain carries TRBV9 and TRBJ2-7; 8 bases align to TRBD1. CDR3 length equals 13 residues. V shed 4 bases and J 2 bases; nucleotides not matched to a gene: 2. Germline loops: CDR1 SGDLS, CDR2 YYNGEE. The CDR3 region is CASSPTGAYEQYF. CDR3 bases: TGTGCCAGCAGCCCGACAGGGGCCTACGAGCAGTACTTC.

V gene TRBV6-6 combines with J gene TRBJ2-1, with 13 bases lining up with TRBD2. From germline, CDR1 is MNHNY and CDR2 SVGAGI (reference sequence). CDR3 length equals 14 residues. Trimming at V came to 10 bases and at J to 5 bases, leaving 5 bases not matched to a gene. The CDR3, as DNA: TGTGCCATTTCGGGACTAGCGGGAAACAATGAGCAGTTCTTC. Its protein is CAISGLAGNNEQFF.

V is TRBV5-6 and J is TRBJ1-1; 7 positions agree with TRBD1. CDR1 is SGHDT, CDR2 YYEEEE, per germline. The CDR3 has 14 residues. V trimming: 4 bases; J trimming: 0 bases; junction bases outside the gene matches: 3. CDR3 DNA: TGTGCCAGCAGCCTGACAGGGATGAACACTGAAGCTTTCTTT. Residues: CASSLTGMNTEAFF.

This chain joins TRBV7-2 and TRBJ1-2; maybe TRBD1 (6 bases). This CDR3 has 13 amino acids. V lost 3 bases and J 6 bases, leaving 11 bases between the germline ends. The germline V gene has CDR1 SGHTA and CDR2 FQGNSA. This chain's CDR3 is CASSFRGSDGYTF. CDR3 in DNA: TGTGCCAGCAGCTTCAGGGGATCCGATGGCTACACCTTC.

CDR3 loop: CASSKYAGSSGANVLTF. The DNA of the CDR3 is TGTGCCAGCAGCAAATATGCGGGGAGCTCTGGGGCCAACGTCCTGACTTTC. The V and J genes are TRBV5-8 and TRBJ2-6; TRBD2 might be the D (6 bases). This CDR3 region has 17 residues. CDR1 SGHTS and CDR2 YDEGEE come from the germline V gene. Trimming removed 4 bases from V and 0 bases from J, with 14 bases in between.

The chain recombines TRBV4-3 with TRBJ2-3; no definite D call. The CDR3 loop spans 15 amino acids. Germline V CDR1 and CDR2: LGHNA, YSLEER. With 0 bases removed from V and 2 bases from J, the gap between germline ends came to 9 bases. Here the CDR3 reads CASSQDVADTDTQYF. The CDR3 DNA sequence: TGCGCCAGCAGCCAAGATGTAGCAGACACAGATACGCAGTATTTT.

The chain recombines TRBV4-3 with TRBJ2-1, with D perhaps matching TRBD1 (6 bases). CDR3 size: 16 residues. From germline, CDR1 is LGHNA and CDR2 YSLEER. Trimming shortened V by 0 bases and J by 4 bases, and 13 bases separated the two germline ends. The CDR3 here is CASSQDFRQAYNEQFF. The CDR3 DNA reads TGCGCCAGCAGCCAAGATTTCAGACAGGCTTACAATGAGCAGTTCTTC.

The rearrangement links TRBV12-5 to TRBJ2-5; D gene uncertain. This CDR3 spans 12 amino acids. Germline V gene data show CDR1 as LGHNT and CDR2 as FRNRAP. Trimming stripped 0 bases from V and 5 bases from J, with 4 bases between. CDR3 sequence (DNA): TGTGCTAGTGGTTTGGTACGTGAGACCCAGTACTTC. Amino acid sequence: CASGLVRETQYF.

This chain uses TRBV7-2 with TRBJ2-1; 9 bases map to TRBD2. J gave up 9 bases and V 1 base, and 7 bases lay outside the gene matches. The CDR3 contains 15 residues. Germline V gene data show CDR1 as SGHTA and CDR2 as FQGNSA. Here the CDR3 reads CASSLGLAGQLEQFF. The CDR3 DNA reads as TGTGCCAGCAGCTTAGGTCTAGCGGGGCAACTTGAGCAGTTCTTC.

The chain couples TRBV6-1 to TRBJ1-2; D is undetermined. The germline V gene has CDR1 MNHNS and CDR2 SASEGT. This CDR3 has 13 amino acids. V lost 3 bases and J 5 bases, leaving 10 bases between the germline ends. The CDR3 DNA follows: TGTGCCAGCAGTGAGGCACCGGGGTATGGCTACACCTTC. Protein product: CASSEAPGYGYTF.

Notes on this clone: Since the CDR3 does not end with the conserved phenylalanine or tryptophan, this likely comes from a read error. Because the CDR3's place on the DNA is in doubt, the DNA is left out and the CDR3 is given as listed by TCRdb. The CDR3 protein is CASSLFGVAGDL. V and J are TRBV5-6 and TRBJ2-7; the table's D call, TRBD2, was not checked against the DNA. Germline CDR1 reads SGHDT; CDR2 reads YYEEEE. The CDR3 totals 12 residues, both ends included.

This clone was observed a single time. The chain recombines TRBV15 with TRBJ2-2, with TRBD1 as a possible D gene (5 bases). The CDR3 has 15 residues. In germline, CDR1 is LNHNV, CDR2 YYDKDF (reference sequence). V was trimmed by 5 bases and J by 3 bases, leaving 13 bases between them. The CDR3, as DNA: TGTGCCACCAGCCTCTTGACAGACTACACCGGGGAGCTGTTTTTT. Translation gives CATSLLTDYTGELFF.

The genes are TRBV7-2 and TRBJ2-7, with 9 bases identical to TRBD2. This CDR3 has 15 residues. Germline lookup yields CDR1 SGHTA and CDR2 FQGNSA. J was trimmed by 2 bases and V by 5 bases; bases with no gene match: 7. CDR3 sequence: CASSRPSGGPYEQYF. Here the CDR3 DNA reads TGTGCCAGCAGCCGGCCCAGCGGGGGGCCCTACGAGCAGTACTTC. The full variable domain, with the rest looked up from reference TRBV7-2 and TRBJ2-7, is GAGVSQSPSNKVTEKGKDVELRCDPISGHTALYWYRQSLGQGLEFLIYFQGNSAPDKSGLPSDRFSAERTGGSVSTLTIQRTQQEDSAVYLCASSRPSGGPYEQYFGPGTRLTVT.

This chain links TRBV4-3 with TRBJ2-3; TRBD2 matches at 9 bases. Germline trimming cut 1 base from V and 5 bases from J; bases unmatched to any gene: 10. CDR3 length equals 17 residues. Per germline, CDR1 LGHNA and CDR2 YSLEER. CDR3 sequence: CASSQGRRGGREDTQYF. CDR3 bases: TGCGCCAGCAGCCAAGGAAGGCGGGGGGGCCGGGAAGATACGCAGTATTTT.

The V gene is TRBV11-2, the J gene TRBJ2-5, with a tentative D call TRBD2 (5 bases). Germline values: CDR1 SGHAT, CDR2 FQNNGV. V lost 1 base and J 5 bases, leaving 20 bases between the germline ends. This CDR3 is built from 17 residues. The CDR3 reads CASSLGGLGGMSETQYF. The DNA for the CDR3 is TGTGCCAGCAGCTTAGGAGGGTTGGGTGGGATGTCGGAGACCCAGTACTTC.

The chain has TRBV3-1 (or the pseudogene TRBV3-2) and TRBJ1-1; TRBD1 is a possible D gene (5 bases). The CDR3 loop spans 16 amino acids. Looked up from germline, CDR1 is LGHDT and CDR2 is YNNKEL (reference sequence). The V and J ends lost 4 bases and 3 bases respectively, with 18 bases between them. CDR3 sequence reads: CASSLGSPGRYTEAFF. The CDR3 nucleotides read TGTGCCAGCAGCCTAGGTAGTCCAGGGCGGTACACTGAAGCTTTCTTT.

The rearrangement joins TRBV7-2 to TRBJ2-5, with D unresolved. The CDR3 is made up of 12 amino acids. CDR1 is SGHTA and CDR2 is FQGNSA in the germline V gene. The V end lost 5 bases, the J end lost 5 bases, and 9 bases lay between the germline ends. This chain's CDR3 is CASSARRETQYF. The CDR3 region has the DNA TGTGCCAGCAGCGCCCGGCGGGAGACCCAGTACTTC.

There are a few counts of this clone. The rearrangement links TRBV9 to TRBJ1-1; D perhaps matches TRBD1 (5 bases). Germline CDR1 SGDLS, CDR2 YYNGEE. The V and J ends lost 7 bases and 4 bases respectively, with 14 bases between them. The CDR3 is made up of 13 amino acids. CDR3: CASGIRDGTEAFF. DNA for the CDR3: TGTGCCAGCGGGATCAGGGACGGCACTGAAGCTTTCTTT.

The CDR3 DNA sequence: TGTGCCAGCGAGGGGCTAGCGGGGACCGGGGAGCTGTTTTTT. Its protein is CASEGLAGTGELFF. The rearrangement links TRBV27 to TRBJ2-2; 9 nucleotides align to TRBD2. The CDR3 extends over 14 amino acids. The ends lost 8 bases at V and 5 bases at J; junction bases unmatched: 6. CDR1 is MNHEY and CDR2 is SMNVEV in the germline V gene (reference sequence).

This chain connects TRBV19 to TRBJ1-4, with 9 bases aligning to TRBD1. V trimming: 6 bases; J trimming: 8 bases; junction bases outside the gene matches: 10. The germline V gene has CDR1 LNHDA and CDR2 SQIVND (reference sequence). This CDR3 spans 15 amino acids. CDR3 nucleotides: TGTGCCAGTAGAATTCCGGGACAGGGACAGGAAAAACTGTTTTTT. This sequence encodes CASRIPGQGQEKLFF.

This chain connects TRBV6-2 or TRBV6-3 to TRBJ1-4; TRBD1 agrees at 9 bases. The CDR3 runs to 15 residues. V dropped 6 bases and J dropped 5; count of bases not matched to a gene: 7. Germline values: CDR1 MNHEY, CDR2 SVGEGT. The CDR3 DNA follows: TGTGCCAGCAGCTCGGACAGGGGTAGGAATGAAAAACTGTTTTTT. Translation gives CASSSDRGRNEKLFF.

This chain links TRBV19 with TRBJ1-4, with a possible D match to TRBD1 (5 bases). This CDR3 has 15 residues. V was trimmed by 3 bases and J by 7 bases, leaving 15 bases between them. CDR1 is LNHDA, CDR2 SQIVND, per germline (reference sequence). The CDR3 protein is CASSIAGARGEKLFF. Written as DNA, the CDR3 is TGTGCCAGTAGTATTGCTGGGGCGCGAGGTGAAAAACTGTTTTTT.

The chain has TRBV18 and TRBJ1-2; possibly TRBD1 for D (5 bases). The CDR3 contains 18 residues. Germline assignment: CDR1 KGHSH and CDR2 LQKENI. Trimming stripped 5 bases from V and 0 bases from J, with 22 bases between. CDR3 region: CASSALPVRDVANYGYTF. DNA of the CDR3: TGTGCCAGCTCAGCACTCCCTGTCCGGGACGTAGCTAACTATGGCTACACCTTC. Looking up the rest from reference TRBV18 and TRBJ1-2 gives the full variable domain: NAGVMQNPRHLVRRRGQEARLRCSPMKGHSHVYWYRQLPEEGLKFMVYLQKENIIDESGMPKERFSAEFPKEGPSILRIQQVVRGDSAAYFCASSALPVRDVANYGYTFGSGTRLTVV.

V and J are TRBV6-1 and TRBJ2-1; 7 bases line up with TRBD1. The CDR3 totals 16 residues. Germline loops: CDR1 MNHNS, CDR2 SASEGT. V shed 0 bases, J shed 2 bases, and the junction held 4 bases outside the gene matches. The CDR3 bases are TGTGCCAGCAGTGAAGCGCTAGGGGGCACCTACAATGAGCAGTTCTTC. Protein: CASSEALGGTYNEQFF.

This chain joins TRBV5-1 and TRBJ2-2; no definite D call. Between the trimmed V and J ends, which lost 7 bases and 6 bases, there was a span of 13 bases. Per germline, CDR1 SGHRS and CDR2 YFSETQ. CDR3 length equals 13 residues. CDR3 bases: TGCGCCAGCGGCTGGCATACCCCCGGGGAGCTGTTTTTT. This gives the protein CASGWHTPGELFF.

This chain links TRBV2 with TRBJ1-6; 10 nucleotides align to TRBD1. Germline V gene data show CDR1 as SNHLY and CDR2 as FYNNEI. Trimming at V came to 6 bases and at J to 5 bases, leaving 10 bases not matched to a gene. The CDR3 contains 17 residues. The CDR3 reads CASSGTGTGVNNSPLHF. As DNA, the CDR3 is TGTGCCAGCAGCGGAACTGGGACAGGGGTTAATAATTCACCCCTCCACTTT.

This chain joins TRBV19 and TRBJ2-1; unclear D gene. V lost 7 bases and J lost 5, with 12 bases in between. The CDR3 covers 13 residues. Germline V gene lookup returns CDR1 LNHDA and CDR2 SQIVND (reference sequence). CDR3 DNA sequence: TGTGCCAGTACCTCATTCCCGAACAATGAGCAGTTCTTC. It specifies CASTSFPNNEQFF.

The chain joins TRBV6-5 to TRBJ2-7; no firm D call. The V and J ends lost 6 bases and 4 bases respectively, with 16 bases between them. The CDR3 covers 14 residues. Germline V gives CDR1 MNHEY, CDR2 SVGAGI. CDR3 protein: CASRETAASYEQYF. CDR3 DNA: TGTGCCAGCAGGGAGACGGCGGCATCGTACGAGCAGTACTTC.

The chain links TRBV12-5 to TRBJ1-1; D is perhaps TRBD1 (5 bases). Trimming pared 6 bases from V and 0 bases from J, leaving 17 bases between. This CDR3 is 16 amino acids long. CDR1 and CDR2 from the germline V gene are LGHNT and FRNRAP. CDR3 coding DNA: TGTGCTAGTGGCTACGAAAGACAGACCTTGAACACTGAAGCTTTCTTT. Its translation is CASGYERQTLNTEAFF.

The J gene is TRBJ2-3, the V gene TRBV6-2 or TRBV6-3; 7 positions agree with TRBD2. CDR3 length equals 14 residues. Germline V gene lookup returns CDR1 MNHEY and CDR2 SVGEGT. With V trimmed by 5 bases and J by 5 bases, 7 bases remained unmatched. CDR3 amino acids: CASSRGVVGDTQYF. The CDR3, as DNA: TGTGCCAGCAGTCGGGGGGTGGTTGGAGATACGCAGTATTTT.